This note documents a single T cell receptor beta chain sequence. The antigen is not known. Assay: immunoSEQ multiplex PCR; the TCRdb copy retains only in-frame clones and omits some. The data contain 45,000 to 60,000 clones, around nine tenths of them singletons. This entry comes from a study of OX40 agonist ivuxolimab in advanced cancers. As for the study in general: Patients' therapy was ivuxolimab, an antibody that acts as an agonist of OX40 (CD134). One patient with hepatocellular carcinoma and two with cutaneous melanoma, three in all, had partial responses. The study's findings and limits: Clonal expansion by week 6 occurred in CD4+ and CD8+ blood T cells (at 0.1 to 3.0 mg/kg).

Germline loops: CDR1 KGHSH, CDR2 LQKENI. With V trimmed by 3 bases and J by 7 bases, 15 bases remained unmatched. CDR3 size: 17 residues. No patient had autoimmune disease or received systemic immunosuppression. Sequencing was performed on CD4+ or CD8+ T cells sorted from blood, taken in a trial of the OX40 agonist ivuxolimab. The sequence was obtained from an adult with an advanced solid tumor such as melanoma, head and neck, liver or kidney cancer. This rearrangement joins TRBV18 to TRBJ2-7; 10 bases map to TRBD1. For the CDR3, the DNA is TGTGCCAGCTCACCCACACGAGTGGGGACAGGGGACGGGGAGCAGTACTTC. The encoded protein is CASSPTRVGTGDGEQYF.